A selection of T cell receptor beta chains follows, all from one sample in a study of beta chain features in type 1 diabetes. Here immunoSEQ multiplex PCR was the method, and the copy in TCRdb shows in-frame clones only, minus some. The sample consists of about 320,000 clones, 11% to 15% of them appearing once. The sequenced sample consisted of central memory CD4+ T cells from blood. The receptors stem from a man aged 25 to 45 in good health. Each CDR3 is given with its conserved first and last residue. A D gene is named only where the DNA matches it firmly. Where a row states a size, it is once, few, many or the class of an expanded clone; other rows omit it.

clone size,D gene,J gene,V gene,CDR3 DNA,CDR3 protein
NA,NA,TRBJ2-3,TRBV11-3,TGTGCCAGCGAAAACACAGATACGCAGTATTTT,CASENTDTQYF
few,NA,TRBJ1-5,TRBV2,TGTGCCAGCAGCCGGGACTCCAATCAGCCCCAGCATTTT,CASSRDSNQPQHF
few,TRBD2,TRBJ2-7,TRBV5-4,TGTGCCAGCAGCCGGGGGGGAAGCTCCTACGAGCAGTACTTC,CASSRGGSSYEQYF
NA,NA,TRBJ2-1,TRBV6-6,TGTGCCAGCAGTTACCAGGGGAGCTCCTACAATGAGCAGTTCTTC,CASSYQGSSYNEQFF
few,NA,TRBJ2-3,TRBV6-5,TGTGCCAGCAGTTACCGCTCGGACTACACAGATACGCAGTATTTT,CASSYRSDYTDTQYF
many,NA,TRBJ2-3,TRBV5-4,TGTGCCAGCAGCTTGGGTTCGGGGGGCGATACGCAGTATTTT,CASSLGSGGDTQYF
few,NA,TRBJ1-2,TRBV6-1,TGTGCCAGCAGTTCGGGCAGTCTATGGGACTATGGCTACACCTTC,CASSSGSLWDYGYTF
few,NA,TRBJ2-5,TRBV6-5,TGTGCCAGCAACAGGGGGGGCTACGTGGAGACCCAGTACTTC,CASNRGGYVETQYF
few,TRBD1,TRBJ2-7,TRBV7-2,TGTGCCAGCAAAGGGGCCAGGGGGTCCTACGAGCAGTACTTC,CASKGARGSYEQYF
few,TRBD1,TRBJ1-2,TRBV6-1,TGTGCCAGCAGTGCCCTCCGGGACAGGGCCAACTATGGCTACACCTTC,CASSALRDRANYGYTF
NA,TRBD2,TRBJ2-7,TRBV29-1,TGCAGCGTTGCCGGGACTAGCGGAACCTACGAGCAGTACTTC,CSVAGTSGTYEQYF
NA,NA,TRBJ2-5,TRBV6-1,TGTGCCAGCACGGCGTCGGGCCAAGAGACCCAGTACTTC,CASTASGQETQYF
few,NA,TRBJ1-2,TRBV7-9,TGTGCCAGCAGCTTAACGGACAGCCCCTATGGCTACACCTTC,CASSLTDSPYGYTF
many,NA,TRBJ2-1,TRBV7-9,TGTGCCAGGGGGAGCCTTTCCTACAATGAGCAGTTCTTC,CARGSLSYNEQFF